What follows is one TCR beta chain and its context. PBMCs were derived from 10 ml fresh peripheral blood. RNA transcripts yielded amplified TCR beta CDR3 regions. First-round RT-PCR targeting the TCR CDR3 was performed with the HTBI primer set. From the multiplex PCR reads, TCRdb called clonotypes with MiXCR, one entry per CDR3 protein. Here the sample spans 350,000 or so distinct CDR3 sequences, around a sixth being singletons. The source of the sample is a study of T cells in Graves' hyperthyroidism and ophthalmopathy. V was cut by 6 bases and J by 8 bases, with 10 bases left in between. CDR3 size: 11 residues. Germline V gives CDR1 DFQATT, CDR2 SNEGSKA (reference sequence).

The rearrangement links TRBV20-1 to TRBJ1-4; D remains unclear. This clonotype was sampled from a woman in her forties or fifties with Graves' hyperthyroidism. Sequenced material: blood. CDR3 in DNA: TGCAGTGCCGATGACGAGGAAAAACTGTTTTTT. Its protein product is CSADDEEKLFF.